This T cell receptor beta chain was captured by sequencing in a study of OX40 agonist ivuxolimab in advanced cancers. Study-level results: By week 6 at 0.1 to 3.0 mg/kg, blood CD4+ and CD8+ T cells had expanded clonally. The specificity for antigen of the expanded peripheral T cells was not determined.

On this clone: Its antigen is currently unknown.

CDR1 is MDHEN and CDR2 is SYDVKM in the germline V gene. Trimming took 7 bases from V and 7 from J, leaving 5 bases between them. CDR3 length: 10 amino acids. The protocol was immunoSEQ multiplex PCR, while the TCRdb copy is restricted to in-frame clones and leaves out a portion. The repertoire holds 7,500 to 10,000 clones, around 90% seen once, with around 13% in the top ten. Sample: CD4+ or CD8+ T cells sorted from blood, taken in a trial of the OX40 agonist ivuxolimab. The sequence came from an adult with an advanced solid tumor such as melanoma, head and neck, liver or kidney cancer. V is TRBV28 and J is TRBJ1-5; D is unresolved. CDR3 nucleotides: TGTGCCAGCAACAGACAGCCCCAGCATTTT. As protein: CASNRQPQHF.